These 2 T cell receptor beta chains were all obtained from the same sample, sequenced in a study of neurological immune-mediated disorders. The time point was: longitudinal time-point 1 (baseline). MiXCR, run by TCRdb on the 5' RACE reads, gives a single entry per CDR3 protein. The sample yields under 90,000 distinct CDR3 sequences, around 9.6% seen once. Sequences were obtained from PBMCs. Receptor source: a man aged 25 to 45 in good health.

At least ten counts were recorded for this clonotype. The chain joins TRBV5-1 to TRBJ1-1, with 9 bases matching TRBD1. CDR3 length: 15 residues. V was clipped by 4 bases and J by 5 bases; unmatched bases: 9. Germline CDR1 reads SGHRS; CDR2 reads YFSETQ. Here the CDR3 DNA reads TGCGCCAGCAGCCTAGACCCCGGACAGGGGACTGAAGCTTTCTTT. Its translation: CASSLDPGQGTEAFF.

This clonotype showed up many times. The V call is TRBV20-1, the J call TRBJ2-1, with D perhaps TRBD1 (6 bases). The germline CDR1 and CDR2 sequences are DFQATT and SNEGSKA (reference sequence). Trimming left V 3 bases short and J 2 bases short, with 11 bases between. This CDR3 comprises 14 residues. The CDR3 bases are TGCAGTGCTAGGTACAGGGCCCCCTACAATGAGCAGTTCTTC. It encodes CSARYRAPYNEQFF.